This record looks at one T cell receptor (beta chain) sequence and its context. Its antigen is not identified. The CDR3 is 13 residues long. Germline CDR1 is MNHEY and CDR2 is SVGAGI. V was clipped by 2 bases and J by 3 bases, with 5 bases between them. Clones were sequenced by immunoSEQ multiplex PCR, and TCRdb holds only the in-frame ones, with some missing. The sample yields almost 70,000 clones, 70% to 85% seen once. These data originate in a study of vaccination effects on CD4 cells after COVID-19. General study findings and limits: The study got few convalescent patients and did not collect any early post-infection timepoints. Vaccine-induced clones in healthy vaccinees cross-reacted with common cold coronaviruses in only 1 of 255 cases.

Antigen-specific CD4+ T cell clonotypes were called by their expansion after viral peptide-pool culture in ViraFEST. Investigators separated out CD4+ T cells once around eleven days of culture had passed. Vaccine administered to participants consisted of two doses of either BNT162b2 or mRNA-1273. Each well held a few million PBMC cultured with 8.5 to 10 ug/ml peptides and 8 to 10 IU/ml IL-2. The rearrangement links TRBV6-5 to TRBJ2-1; no firm D call. Sample: CD4+ T cells from PBMCs cultured with HCoV-229E spike peptides, taken after COVID-19 vaccination. The source is a human donor who received a COVID-19 vaccine. For the CDR3, the DNA is TGTGCCAGCAGTTACGAGGTCTACAATGAGCAGTTCTTC. Its protein is CASSYEVYNEQFF.